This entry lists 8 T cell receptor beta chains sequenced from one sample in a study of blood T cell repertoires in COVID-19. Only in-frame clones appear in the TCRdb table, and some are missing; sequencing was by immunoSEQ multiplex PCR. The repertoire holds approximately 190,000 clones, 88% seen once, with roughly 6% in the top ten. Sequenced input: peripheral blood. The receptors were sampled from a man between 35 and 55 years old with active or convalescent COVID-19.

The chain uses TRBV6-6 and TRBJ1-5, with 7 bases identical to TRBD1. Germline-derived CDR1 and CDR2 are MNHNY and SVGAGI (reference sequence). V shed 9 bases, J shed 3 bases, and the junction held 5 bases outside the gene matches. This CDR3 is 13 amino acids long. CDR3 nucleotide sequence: TGTGCCAGGAGAGACAGGGTCAATCAGCCCCAGCATTTT. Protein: CARRDRVNQPQHF.

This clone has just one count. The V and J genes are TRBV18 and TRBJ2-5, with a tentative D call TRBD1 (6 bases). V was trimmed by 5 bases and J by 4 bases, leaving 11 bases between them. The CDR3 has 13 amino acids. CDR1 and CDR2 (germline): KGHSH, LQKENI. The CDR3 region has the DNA TGTGCCAGCTCAACGTTACAGGGAGAGACCCAGTACTTC. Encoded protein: CASSTLQGETQYF.

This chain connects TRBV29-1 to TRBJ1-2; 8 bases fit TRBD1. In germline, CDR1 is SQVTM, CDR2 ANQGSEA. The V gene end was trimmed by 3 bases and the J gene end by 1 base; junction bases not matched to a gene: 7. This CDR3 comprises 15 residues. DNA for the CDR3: TGCAGCGTTGAGGGAGGACAGGGCTTTAACTATGGCTACACCTTC. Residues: CSVEGGQGFNYGYTF.

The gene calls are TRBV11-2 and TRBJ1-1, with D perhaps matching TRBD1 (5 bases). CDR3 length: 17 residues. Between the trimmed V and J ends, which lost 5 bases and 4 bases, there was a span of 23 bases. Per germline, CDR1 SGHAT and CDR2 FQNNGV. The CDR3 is CASSTSLPSGTRTEAFF. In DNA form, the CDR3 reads TGTGCCAGCAGCACTAGCCTCCCCTCCGGGACTCGCACTGAAGCTTTCTTT.

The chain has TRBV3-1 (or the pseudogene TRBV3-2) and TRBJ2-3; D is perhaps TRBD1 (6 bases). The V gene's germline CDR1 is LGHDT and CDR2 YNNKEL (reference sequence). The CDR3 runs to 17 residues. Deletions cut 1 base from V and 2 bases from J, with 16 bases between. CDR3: CASSQGSTGLHTDTQYF. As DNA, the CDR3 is TGTGCCAGCAGCCAAGGATCTACAGGGTTGCACACAGATACGCAGTATTTT.

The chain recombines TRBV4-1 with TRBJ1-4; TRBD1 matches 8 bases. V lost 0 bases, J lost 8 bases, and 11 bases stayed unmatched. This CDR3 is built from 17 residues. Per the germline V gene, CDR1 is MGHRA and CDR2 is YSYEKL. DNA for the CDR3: TGCGCCAGCAGCCAAGAGAGGGGTTACGGACAGGGAGAAAAACTGTTTTTT. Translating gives CASSQERGYGQGEKLFF.

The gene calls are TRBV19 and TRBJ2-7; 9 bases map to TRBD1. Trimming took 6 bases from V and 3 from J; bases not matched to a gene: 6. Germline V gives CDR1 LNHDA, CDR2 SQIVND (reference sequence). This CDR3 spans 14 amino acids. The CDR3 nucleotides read TGTGCCAGTAGCCGGACAGGGGAGGGCTACGAGCAGTACTTC. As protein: CASSRTGEGYEQYF.

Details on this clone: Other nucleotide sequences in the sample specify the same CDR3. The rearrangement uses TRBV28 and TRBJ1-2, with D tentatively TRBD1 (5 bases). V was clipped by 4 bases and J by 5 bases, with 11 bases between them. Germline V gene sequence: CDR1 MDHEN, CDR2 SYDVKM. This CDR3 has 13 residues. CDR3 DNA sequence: TGTGCCAGCAGTTCAACAGGAGATTATGGCTACACCTTC. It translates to CASSSTGDYGYTF.